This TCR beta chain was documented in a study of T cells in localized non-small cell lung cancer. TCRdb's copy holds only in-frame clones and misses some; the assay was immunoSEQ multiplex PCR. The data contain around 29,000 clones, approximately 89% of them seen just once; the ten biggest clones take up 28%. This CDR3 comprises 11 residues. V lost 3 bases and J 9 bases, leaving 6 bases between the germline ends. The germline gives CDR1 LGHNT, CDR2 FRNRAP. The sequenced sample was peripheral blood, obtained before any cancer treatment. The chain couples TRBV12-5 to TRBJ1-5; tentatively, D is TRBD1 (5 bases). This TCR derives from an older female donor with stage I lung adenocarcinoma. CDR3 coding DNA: TGTGCTAGTGGTTTTAGGGGGCCCCAGCATTTT. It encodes CASGFRGPQHF.